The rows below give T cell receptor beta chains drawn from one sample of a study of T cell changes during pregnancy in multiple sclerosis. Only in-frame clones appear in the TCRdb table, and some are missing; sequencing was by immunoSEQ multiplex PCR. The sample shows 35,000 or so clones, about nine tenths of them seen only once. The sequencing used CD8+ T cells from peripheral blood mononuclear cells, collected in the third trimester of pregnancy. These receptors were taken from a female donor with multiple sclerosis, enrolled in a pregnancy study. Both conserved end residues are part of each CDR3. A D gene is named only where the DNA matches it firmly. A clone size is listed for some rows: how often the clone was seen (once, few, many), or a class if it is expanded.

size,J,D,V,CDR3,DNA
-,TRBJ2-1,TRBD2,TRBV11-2,CASSPGGTSRQFF,TGTGCCAGCAGCCCCGGCGGGACTAGCCGGCAGTTCTTC
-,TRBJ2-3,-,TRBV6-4,CASSAQGGDADTQYF,TGTGCCAGCAGCGCCCAGGGAGGAGATGCAGATACGCAGTATTTT
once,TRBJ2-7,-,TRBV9,CASSVILNIYEQYF,TGTGCCAGCAGCGTTATATTGAACATATACGAGCAGTACTTC
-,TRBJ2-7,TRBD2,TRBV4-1,CASSQDSLAVTYEQYF,TGCGCCAGCAGCCAAGATTCGCTAGCGGTTACCTACGAGCAGTACTTC
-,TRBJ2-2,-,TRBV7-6,CASSLAVADVGELFF,TGTGCCAGCAGCTTAGCGGTAGCCGATGTCGGGGAGCTGTTTTTT
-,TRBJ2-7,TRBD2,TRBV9,CASSPGTSGAYEQYF,TGTGCCAGCAGCCCGGGGACTAGCGGCGCCTACGAGCAGTACTTC
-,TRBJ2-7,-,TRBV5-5,CASAGGRTYEQYF,TGTGCCAGCGCCGGCGGCAGAACCTACGAGCAGTACTTC
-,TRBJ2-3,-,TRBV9,CASSVAGRSTDTQYF,TGTGCCAGCAGCGTAGCTGGCAGAAGCACAGATACGCAGTATTTT
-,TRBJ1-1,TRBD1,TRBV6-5,CASRQGPSTEAFF,TGTGCCAGCAGACAGGGGCCGAGCACTGAAGCTTTCTTT
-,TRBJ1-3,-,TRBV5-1,CASSSNYGNTIYF,TGCGCCAGCAGTAGTAACTATGGAAACACCATATATTTT
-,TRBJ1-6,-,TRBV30,CAGGHQSSYNSPLHF,TGTGCCGGGGGACACCAGAGCTCCTATAATTCACCCCTCCACTTT
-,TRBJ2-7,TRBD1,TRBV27,CASSSSDRVNEQYF,TGTGCCAGCAGTTCCTCAGACAGGGTAAACGAGCAGTACTTC
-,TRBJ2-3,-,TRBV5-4,CASSLRGSTDTQYF,TGTGCCAGCAGCTTGCGGGGAAGCACAGATACGCAGTATTTT
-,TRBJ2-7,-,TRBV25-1,CASSEFNEFYEQYF,TGTGCCAGCAGTGAATTTAATGAGTTCTACGAGCAGTACTTC
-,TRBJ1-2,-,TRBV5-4,CASGAGEGGYTF,TGTGCCAGCGGCGCAGGGGAGGGTGGCTACACCTTC
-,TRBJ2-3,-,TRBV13,CASSLAGSENRETTDTQYF,TGTGCCAGCAGCTTAGCAGGTAGTGAAAACAGGGAAACTACAGATACGCAGTATTTT